What follows are 27 T cell receptor beta chains derived from one specimen sequenced in a study of shared clonotypes between healthy human individuals. The method was immunoSEQ multiplex PCR; TCRdb's version includes in-frame clones alone and lacks a portion of them. The table records about 600,000 clones, about 98% of them present only once. The naive CD8 fraction comprised CD45RO-negative cells positively selected for CCR7 and excluded terminally differentiated effector memory CD45RA+ cells. Sequenced input: naive CD8+ T cells sorted from blood. These receptors were taken from a man younger than 40 in good health.

The chain employs TRBV19 and TRBJ1-5; TRBD1 might be the D (5 bases). The V and J ends lost 8 bases and 10 bases respectively, with 18 bases between them. This CDR3 is built from 13 residues. Germline V CDR1 and CDR2: LNHDA, SQIVND (reference sequence). This CDR3 is CASAGTVQRPQHF. In DNA, the CDR3 is TGTGCCAGTGCCGGGACGGTGCAGAGACCCCAGCATTTT.

V is TRBV28 and J is TRBJ2-1; D tentatively reads TRBD1 or TRBD2 (5 bases each). This CDR3 comprises 15 residues. The germline V gene encodes CDR1 MDHEN and CDR2 SYDVKM. The V and J ends lost 7 bases and 5 bases respectively, with 18 bases between them. The CDR3 bases are TGTGCCAGCATCCCCGGGATGGGACCACACAATGAGCAGTTCTTC. Translation: CASIPGMGPHNEQFF. Filled out from reference TRBV28 and TRBJ2-1, the complete variable domain reads DVKVTQSSRYLVKRTGEKVFLECVQDMDHENMFWYRQDPGLGLRLIYFSYDVKMKEKGDIPEGYSVSREKKERFSLILESASTNQTSMYLCASIPGMGPHNEQFFGPGTRLTVL.

This chain links TRBV27 with TRBJ2-1; D tentatively reads TRBD1 or TRBD2 (5 bases each). This CDR3 has 15 amino acids. V was trimmed by 8 bases and J by 8 bases, leaving 22 bases between them. Per the germline V gene, CDR1 is MNHEY and CDR2 is SMNVEV (reference sequence). CDR3 DNA: TGTGCCAGCCGTTCCCGTTGGGACCAGGGATATGAGCAGTTCTTC. As protein: CASRSRWDQGYEQFF.

This CDR3 is CASSSREVNEQYF. In DNA, the CDR3 is TGTGCCAGCAGTTCGCGAGAAGTAAACGAGCAGTACTTC. V and J are TRBV6-5 and TRBJ2-7; no reliable D call. Germline V gene data show CDR1 as MNHEY and CDR2 as SVGAGI. Trimming removed 4 bases from V and 5 bases from J, with 12 bases in between. The CDR3 extends over 13 amino acids.

V gene TRBV19 combines with J gene TRBJ2-3; TRBD1 aligns across 7 bases. V dropped 5 bases and J dropped 4; count of bases not matched to a gene: 6. This CDR3 is 14 amino acids long. CDR1 is LNHDA and CDR2 is SQIVND in the germline V gene (reference sequence). The CDR3 bases are TGTGCCAGTAGTCAGACAGGGATGGCAGATACGCAGTATTTT. Residues: CASSQTGMADTQYF.

As to this clone: In the same sample, other DNA sequences code for this CDR3. The rearrangement joins TRBV9 to TRBJ2-3; weak D call: TRBD2 (6 bases). CDR1 is SGDLS and CDR2 is YYNGEE in the germline V gene. Trimming left V 2 bases short and J 3 bases short, with 7 bases between. The CDR3 is 13 residues long. The CDR3 loop is CASSVGGTDTQYF. The CDR3 coding sequence is TGTGCCAGCAGCGTTGGGGGGACAGATACGCAGTATTTT.

J is TRBJ2-5 and V is TRBV18; a possible D gene is TRBD2 (5 bases). The CDR3 consists of 15 residues. Trimming stripped 3 bases from V and 1 base from J, with 12 bases between. Germline loops: CDR1 KGHSH, CDR2 LQKENI. The DNA of the CDR3 is TGTGCCAGCTCACCCCGTGACGGGGTCCAAGAGACCCAGTACTTC. The encoded protein is CASSPRDGVQETQYF.

J is TRBJ2-1 and V is TRBV19; the match to TRBD2 covers 8 bases. The junction had 6 bases not matched to a gene; V was cut back by 2 bases and J by 6 bases. There are 15 residues in the CDR3. The V gene's germline CDR1 is LNHDA and CDR2 SQIVND (reference sequence). The CDR3 here is CASSIYGRAGNEQFF. The CDR3 DNA follows: TGTGCCAGTAGTATATACGGGAGGGCCGGCAATGAGCAGTTCTTC. The variable domain in full, completed from reference TRBV19 and TRBJ2-1, reads DGGITQSPKYLFRKEGQNVTLSCEQNLNHDAMYWYRQDPGQGLRLIYYSQIVNDFQKGDIAEGYSVSREKKESFPLTVTSAQKNPTAFYLCASSIYGRAGNEQFFGPGTRLTVL.

The chain recombines TRBV7-8 with TRBJ2-1, with 7 bases matching TRBD2. Germline lookup yields CDR1 SGHVS and CDR2 FQNEAQ. After removal of 0 bases from V and 7 bases from J, the junction contained 9 bases not matched to a gene. The CDR3 is 16 residues long. The CDR3 region has the DNA TGTGCCAGCAGCTTAGCGCTAAGACTAGCCGGGAATGAGCAGTTCTTC. Encoded protein: CASSLALRLAGNEQFF.

The chain recombines TRBV4-3 with TRBJ2-1, with D perhaps TRBD2 (5 bases). Germline V lookup: CDR1 LGHNA, CDR2 YSLEER. The CDR3 is 12 amino acids. Trimming took 5 bases from V and 7 from J, leaving 9 bases between them. CDR3 sequence: CASSGRRNEQFF. The DNA for the CDR3 is TGCGCCAGCAGCGGGAGAAGGAATGAGCAGTTCTTC.

This chain joins TRBV4-1 and TRBJ1-5, with D unresolved. V gave up 0 bases and J gave up 0 bases, with 3 bases separating them. The germline CDR1 and CDR2 sequences are MGHRA and YSYEKL. The CDR3 extends over 14 amino acids. The CDR3 region is CASSQDSSNQPQHF. CDR3 in DNA: TGCGCCAGCAGCCAAGACAGTAGCAATCAGCCCCAGCATTTT.

This chain uses TRBV2 with TRBJ2-7, with D unresolved. The CDR3 sequence is 13 residues long. The V end lost 6 bases, the J end lost 0 bases, and 9 bases lay between the germline ends. Germline V gene data show CDR1 as SNHLY and CDR2 as FYNNEI. The CDR3 nucleotides are TGTGCCAGCAGCGCTGAACCCTCCTACGAGCAGTACTTC. This sequence encodes CASSAEPSYEQYF.

The chain combines TRBV15 with TRBJ2-7; D unclear. Trimming removed 11 bases at V and 5 bases at J, with 13 bases between. This CDR3 contains 11 residues. Germline-derived CDR1 and CDR2 are LNHNV and YYDKDF (reference sequence). The CDR3 reads CAVGPTNEQYF. CDR3 nucleotide sequence: TGTGCCGTAGGGCCTACCAACGAGCAGTACTTC.

This rearrangement joins TRBV27 to TRBJ2-1, with TRBD2 matching 8 bases. Losses at the gene ends were 3 bases for V and 5 bases for J; bases not matched to a gene: 9. Germline V gene data show CDR1 as MNHEY and CDR2 as SMNVEV (reference sequence). This CDR3 is 16 amino acids long. The chain's CDR3 is CASSFPEGLGNNEQFF. The DNA for the CDR3 is TGTGCCAGCAGTTTCCCCGAGGGACTAGGCAACAATGAGCAGTTCTTC.

This clone was counted between two and nine times. This chain uses TRBV19 with TRBJ2-2, with 9 bases matching TRBD2. The CDR3 totals 15 residues. Trimming cost V 8 bases and J 5 bases; bases outside gene matches: 9. Germline CDR1 reads LNHDA; CDR2 reads SQIVND (reference sequence). The CDR3: CASRSGLAGTGELFF. DNA of the CDR3: TGTGCCAGTCGATCTGGCCTAGCGGGAACCGGGGAGCTGTTTTTT.

The chain carries TRBV14 and TRBJ2-1; D remains unclear. CDR3 length: 17 residues. Deletions cut 1 base from V and 0 bases from J, with 13 bases between. In germline, CDR1 is SGHDN, CDR2 FVKESK. The CDR3 region has the DNA TGTGCCAGCAGCCAAGTTCTGAACCTGGACTCCTACAATGAGCAGTTCTTC. Protein: CASSQVLNLDSYNEQFF. The variable domain in full, with the rest retrieved from reference TRBV14 and TRBJ2-1, is EAGVTQFPSHSVIEKGQTVTLRCDPISGHDNLYWYRRVMGKEIKFLLHFVKESKQDESGMPNNRFLAERTGGTYSTLKVQPAELEDSGVYFCASSQVLNLDSYNEQFFGPGTRLTVL.

This clone was found once. The chain employs TRBV30 and TRBJ1-5; 7 bases align to TRBD1. Germline-derived CDR1 and CDR2 are GTSNPN and SVGIG (reference sequence). The CDR3 has 14 residues. The V and J ends lost 3 bases and 10 bases, in that order; junction bases with no gene match: 12. The CDR3 nucleotides are TGTGCCTGGAGGGAGGGGACAGCCCAGGGACCCCAGCATTTT. Amino acids: CAWREGTAQGPQHF.

The chain uses TRBV2 and TRBJ2-1; D is uncertain. The CDR3 length is 12 residues. Germline values: CDR1 SNHLY, CDR2 FYNNEI. V shed 4 bases and J shed 6 bases, with 7 bases lying between them. The CDR3 loop reads CASSGQANEQFF. In nucleotides, the CDR3 is TGTGCCAGCAGTGGCCAGGCCAATGAGCAGTTCTTC.

The sample holds a few counts of this clone. The CDR3 DNA reads TGTGCCAGCTCACACGAGACGGGGGCGGACTATGGCTACACCTTC. Its protein is CASSHETGADYGYTF. This sequence joins TRBV18 and TRBJ1-2; perhaps TRBD1 as D (6 bases). Looked up from germline, CDR1 is KGHSH and CDR2 is LQKENI. The CDR3 length is 15 residues. Deletions cut 4 bases from V and 3 bases from J, with 15 bases between. The variable domain in full, with the rest retrieved from reference TRBV18 and TRBJ1-2, is NAGVMQNPRHLVRRRGQEARLRCSPMKGHSHVYWYRQLPEEGLKFMVYLQKENIIDESGMPKERFSAEFPKEGPSILRIQQVVRGDSAAYFCASSHETGADYGYTFGSGTRLTVV.

The rearrangement links TRBV5-5 to TRBJ2-7, with a weak D call TRBD2 (5 bases). Germline values: CDR1 SGHKS, CDR2 YYEKEE (reference sequence). Trimming shortened V by 4 bases and J by 0 bases, and 17 bases separated the two germline ends. The CDR3 is 16 amino acids. For the CDR3, the DNA is TGTGCCAGCAGCCCTCCATCGGGAAGACCCTCCTACGAGCAGTACTTC. Translating it yields CASSPPSGRPSYEQYF.

This sequence joins TRBV27 and TRBJ2-5; 9 bases map to TRBD1. This CDR3 comprises 14 residues. J gave up 1 base and V 4 bases, and 1 base lay outside the gene matches. Germline loops: CDR1 MNHEY, CDR2 SMNVEV (reference sequence). CDR3 DNA sequence: TGTGCCAGCAGTTACAGGGGGCGCCAAGAGACCCAGTACTTC. It specifies CASSYRGRQETQYF.

The chain uses TRBV4-1 and TRBJ2-1; 8 bases align to TRBD2. The CDR3 has 15 residues. Trimming at V came to 2 bases and at J to 7 bases, leaving 7 bases not matched to a gene. Per the germline V gene, CDR1 is MGHRA and CDR2 is YSYEKL. CDR3 residues: CASSQTSGSDNEQFF. DNA for the CDR3: TGCGCCAGCAGCCAAACCAGCGGGAGTGATAATGAGCAGTTCTTC.

Details on this clone: One end of the junction does not line up with germline, which may come from a read error. This sequence joins TRBV7-7 and TRBJ2-5, with no clear D. There are 15 residues in the CDR3. Germline CDR1 SSHAT, CDR2 FNYEAQ (reference sequence). The CDR3 bases are TGTGCTAGCAGCTTTGGCCCTAGTCTTAGGGAGACCCAGTACTTC. Protein: CASSFGPSLRETQYF. Full variable domain (outside the CDR3, taken from reference TRBV7-7 and TRBJ2-5): GAGVSQSPRYKVTKRGQDVTLRCDPISSHATLYWYQQALGQGPEFLTYFNYEAQPDKSGLPSDRFSAERPEGSISTLTIQRTEQRDSAMYRCASSFGPSLRETQYFGPGTRLLVL.

CDR3 sequence (DNA): TGTGCCAGCAGTGCCTTCAGCAATCAGCCCCAGCATTTT. Amino acids: CASSAFSNQPQHF. The genes are TRBV25-1 and TRBJ1-5; D call uncertain. Germline values: CDR1 MGHDK, CDR2 SYGVNS. Trimming pared 4 bases from V and 1 base from J, leaving 5 bases between. This CDR3 contains 13 residues. Looking up the rest from reference TRBV25-1 and TRBJ1-5 gives the full variable domain: EADIYQTPRYLVIGTGKKITLECSQTMGHDKMYWYQQDPGMELHLIHYSYGVNSTEKGDLSSESTVSRIRTEHFPLTLESARPSHTSQYLCASSAFSNQPQHFGDGTRLSIL.

The CDR3 protein is CASSSGLGYEQYF. CDR3 sequence (DNA): TGCGCCAGCAGCTCGGGGTTGGGATACGAGCAGTACTTC. This chain links TRBV4-1 with TRBJ2-7; possibly TRBD2 for D (5 bases). Trimming cost V 5 bases and J 4 bases, with 12 bases left between them. The germline CDR1 and CDR2 sequences are MGHRA and YSYEKL. The length of the CDR3 is 13 residues.

This rearrangement joins TRBV6-6 to TRBJ2-7; 10 bases align to TRBD1. The CDR3 consists of 15 residues. The ends lost 5 bases at V and 4 bases at J; junction bases unmatched: 8. Germline V lookup: CDR1 MNHNY, CDR2 SVGAGI (reference sequence). Here the CDR3 DNA reads TGTGCCAGCAGTAAAAGGACAGGGGGGGATTACGAGCAGTACTTC. Translation: CASSKRTGGDYEQYF.

The rearrangement links TRBV6-6 to TRBJ2-3, with D perhaps TRBD1 (5 bases). Germline V lookup: CDR1 MNHNY, CDR2 SVGAGI (reference sequence). This CDR3 is built from 13 residues. Trimming cost V 11 bases and J 7 bases, with 19 bases left between them. CDR3 protein: CASSSGIMNTQYF. The CDR3 bases are TGTGCCTCCAGCTCAGGGATTATGAATACGCAGTATTTT.